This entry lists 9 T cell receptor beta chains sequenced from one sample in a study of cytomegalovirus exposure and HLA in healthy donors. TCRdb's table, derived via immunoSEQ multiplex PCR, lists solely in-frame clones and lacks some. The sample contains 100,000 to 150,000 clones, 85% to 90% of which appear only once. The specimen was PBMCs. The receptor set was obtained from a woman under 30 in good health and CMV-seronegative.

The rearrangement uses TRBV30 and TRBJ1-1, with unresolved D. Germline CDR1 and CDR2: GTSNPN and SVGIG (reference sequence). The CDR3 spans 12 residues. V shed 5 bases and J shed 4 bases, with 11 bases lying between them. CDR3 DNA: TGTGCCTGGGACCTTGGAGCCACTGAAGCTTTCTTT. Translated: CAWDLGATEAFF.

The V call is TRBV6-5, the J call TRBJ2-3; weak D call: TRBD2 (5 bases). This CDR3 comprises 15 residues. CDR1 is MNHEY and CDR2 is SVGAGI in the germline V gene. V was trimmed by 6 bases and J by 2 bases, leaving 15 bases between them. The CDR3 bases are TGTGCCAGCAGCTACCGGGATCCACACACAGATACGCAGTATTTT. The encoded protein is CASSYRDPHTDTQYF.

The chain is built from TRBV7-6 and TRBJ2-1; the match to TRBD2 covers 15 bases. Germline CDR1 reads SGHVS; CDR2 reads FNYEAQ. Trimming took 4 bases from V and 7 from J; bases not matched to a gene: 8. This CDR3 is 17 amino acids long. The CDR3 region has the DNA TGTGCCAGCAGCTCCAGCGGACTAGCGGGAGGGCTTAATGAGCAGTTCTTC. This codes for CASSSSGLAGGLNEQFF.

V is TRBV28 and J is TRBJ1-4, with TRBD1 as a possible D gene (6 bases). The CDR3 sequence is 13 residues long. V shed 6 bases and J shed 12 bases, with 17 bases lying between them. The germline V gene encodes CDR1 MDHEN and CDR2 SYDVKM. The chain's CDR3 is CASSLPPGVELFF. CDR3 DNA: TGTGCCAGCAGCCTCCCACCAGGGGTTGAACTGTTTTTT.

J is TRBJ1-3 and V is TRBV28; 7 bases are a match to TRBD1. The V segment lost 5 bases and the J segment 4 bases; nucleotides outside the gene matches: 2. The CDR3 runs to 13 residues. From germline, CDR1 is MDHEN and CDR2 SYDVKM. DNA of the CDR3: TGTGCCAGCAGTACAGGGGTCGGAAACACCATATATTTT. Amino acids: CASSTGVGNTIYF.

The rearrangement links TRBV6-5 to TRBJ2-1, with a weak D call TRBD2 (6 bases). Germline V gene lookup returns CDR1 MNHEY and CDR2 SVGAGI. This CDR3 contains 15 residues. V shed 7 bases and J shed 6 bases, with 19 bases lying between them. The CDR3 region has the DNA TGTGCCAGCACCAACTTGGGGGGTGCGCTCAATGAGCAGTTCTTC. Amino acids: CASTNLGGALNEQFF.

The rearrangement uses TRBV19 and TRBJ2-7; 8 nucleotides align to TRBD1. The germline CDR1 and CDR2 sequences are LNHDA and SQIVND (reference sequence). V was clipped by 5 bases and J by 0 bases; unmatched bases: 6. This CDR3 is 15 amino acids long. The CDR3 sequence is CASSPTGGSSYEQYF. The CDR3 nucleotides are TGTGCCAGTAGTCCCACAGGGGGTAGCTCCTACGAGCAGTACTTC.

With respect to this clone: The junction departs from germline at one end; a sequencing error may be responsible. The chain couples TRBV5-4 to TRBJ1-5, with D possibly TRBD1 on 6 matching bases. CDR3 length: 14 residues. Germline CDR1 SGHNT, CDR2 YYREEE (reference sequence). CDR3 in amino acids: CASSLDSSNQPQHF. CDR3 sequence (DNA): TGTGCCAGCAGTTTGGACAGCTCGAATCAGCCCCAGCATTTT.

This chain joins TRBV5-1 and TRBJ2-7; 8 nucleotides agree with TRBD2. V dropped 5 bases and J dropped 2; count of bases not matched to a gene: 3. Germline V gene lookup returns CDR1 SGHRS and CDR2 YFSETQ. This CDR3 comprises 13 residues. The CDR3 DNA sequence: TGCGCCAGCAGAACTAGCGGCGCCTACGAGCAGTACTTC. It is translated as CASRTSGAYEQYF.